The clone carrying this T cell receptor (beta chain) was seen more than once but under ten times. This record comes from a study of human T cells and chemical hapten exposure. V dropped 4 bases and J dropped 7 bases, with 8 bases sitting between them. The CDR3 runs 11 residues. The V gene's germline CDR1 is MNHNY and CDR2 SVGAGI (reference sequence). TCRdb fed the RACE reads into MiXCR, producing one record per CDR3 protein. This sample has approximately 77,000 distinct CDR3 sequences, with 6% to 9% found just once. Time point in this sample: patch test 1, 2 weeks after DPC sensitization. Treatment given: therapeutic diphenylcyclopropenone sensitization with weekly scalp DPC.

V and J are TRBV6-6 and TRBJ2-7; D remains ambiguous. Sequenced here: whole blood, sampled in connection with sensitization to the hapten diphenylcyclopropenone (DPC). This TCR came from a woman aged 30 to 39 with alopecia areata. Some clones in this sample may be carry-over from other donors' samples. The CDR3 coding sequence is TGTGCCAGCAGTTGTTACCGGGAGCAGTACTTC. It translates to CASSCYREQYF.